The 10 T cell receptor beta chains presented below share a single source sample, sequenced in a study of vaccination effects on CD4 cells after COVID-19. ViraFEST expansion of antigen-specific CD4+ T cells with viral peptide pools preceded sequencing. The culture ran for approximately 10 days, and then CD4+ T cells were isolated. Two doses of either BNT162b2 or mRNA-1273 were given to each participant. The repertoire was sequenced with immunoSEQ multiplex PCR; TCRdb's copy has only in-frame clones and lacks some. The sample has around 60,000 clones, roughly 72% seen once. These TCRs are of unknown antigen specificity. The sequencing used CD4+ T cells from PBMCs cultured with HCoV-229E spike peptides, collected after COVID-19 vaccination. Receptors were obtained from a human donor who received a COVID-19 vaccine.

This rearrangement joins TRBV15 to TRBJ1-6; D is undetermined. From germline, CDR1 is LNHNV and CDR2 YYDKDF (reference sequence). The CDR3 totals 14 residues. Between the trimmed V and J ends, which lost 0 bases and 7 bases, there was a span of 7 bases. This CDR3 is CATSRDPENSPLHF. The DNA of the CDR3 is TGTGCCACCAGCAGAGATCCTGAAAATTCACCCCTCCACTTT.

The rearrangement joins TRBV4-1 to TRBJ1-2; no definite D call. CDR3 length: 15 amino acids. Trimming shortened V by 0 bases and J by 8 bases, and 16 bases separated the two germline ends. Germline V gene sequence: CDR1 MGHRA, CDR2 YSYEKL. The CDR3 sequence is CASSQEARGDGGYTF. The DNA for the CDR3 is TGCGCCAGCAGCCAAGAAGCGCGCGGGGATGGGGGCTACACCTTC.

This clone was detected only once. J is TRBJ1-1 and V is TRBV6-5; TRBD1 matches 9 bases. V was clipped by 5 bases and J by 1 base; unmatched bases: 5. This CDR3 region has 15 residues. In germline, CDR1 is MNHEY, CDR2 SVGAGI. This chain's CDR3 is CASSRDRVPNTEAFF. In DNA, the CDR3 is TGTGCCAGCAGTAGGGACAGGGTCCCGAACACTGAAGCTTTCTTT.

The chain couples TRBV5-1 to TRBJ1-3, with D uncertain. The V end lost 4 bases, the J end lost 0 bases, and 17 bases lay between the germline ends. The CDR3 is 17 amino acids. Germline V lookup: CDR1 SGHRS, CDR2 YFSETQ. In nucleotides, the CDR3 is TGCGCCAGCAGCGCGGGCTCCGGGGTTGTCTCTGGAAACACCATATATTTT. Translated, it gives CASSAGSGVVSGNTIYF.

This clone appeared a few times. The chain couples TRBV7-2 to TRBJ2-3; 10 positions agree with TRBD2. J was trimmed by 4 bases and V by 6 bases; bases with no gene match: 1. The V gene's germline CDR1 is SGHTA and CDR2 FQGNSA. This CDR3 spans 13 amino acids. The CDR3 reads CASRLAGADTQYF. CDR3 sequence (DNA): TGTGCCAGCAGGCTAGCGGGAGCAGATACGCAGTATTTT.

The CDR3 reads CASRGQLSENIQYF. In nucleotides, the CDR3 is TGTGCCAGCAGGGGACAGTTGAGTGAAAACATTCAGTACTTC. This rearrangement joins TRBV2 to TRBJ2-4, with 7 bases matching TRBD1. The CDR3 is 14 amino acids. V was pared by 6 bases and J by 5 bases, with 7 bases of the junction left unmatched. From germline, CDR1 is SNHLY and CDR2 FYNNEI.

This chain connects TRBV7-2 to TRBJ2-3; D is uncertain. Trimming took off 5 bases at V and 2 bases at J, with 14 bases between the two ends. In germline, CDR1 is SGHTA, CDR2 FQGNSA. The CDR3 is 15 amino acids. CDR3 in DNA: TGTGCCAGCAGCAAAGGGTTATTGGCCACAGATACGCAGTATTTT. This translates into CASSKGLLATDTQYF.

The chain couples TRBV4-3 to TRBJ2-3; 9 nucleotides align to TRBD2. V lost 2 bases, J lost 2 bases, and 8 bases stayed unmatched. Germline assignment: CDR1 LGHNA and CDR2 YSLEER. This CDR3 spans 17 amino acids. The CDR3 protein is CASSQRGGGALTDTQYF. CDR3 in DNA: TGCGCCAGCAGCCAAAGAGGCGGGGGGGCGCTCACAGATACGCAGTATTTT.

The genes are TRBV6-5 and TRBJ1-3; D is unclear. The CDR3 is 15 amino acids. Trimming took off 6 bases at V and 0 bases at J, with 12 bases between the two ends. Looked up from germline, CDR1 is MNHEY and CDR2 is SVGAGI. DNA of the CDR3: TGTGCCAGCAGCCCCGCCCTAAACTCTGGAAACACCATATATTTT. Translated: CASSPALNSGNTIYF.

The genes are TRBV6-1 and TRBJ2-3; 7 bases are a match to TRBD2. V gave up 2 bases and J gave up 6 bases; unmatched junction bases: 11. CDR1 and CDR2 (germline): MNHNS, SASEGT. This CDR3 spans 16 amino acids. The CDR3 spells CASSERGRGTLDTQYF. As DNA, the CDR3 is TGTGCCAGCAGTGAACGGGGGAGGGGTACCTTGGATACGCAGTATTTT.